These 5 T cell receptor beta chains were sequenced from one sample in a study of monozygotic twins with inflammatory bowel disease. No DNA is given; TCRdb re-called the 5' RACE reads and lists each CDR3 protein once. This table lists a few hundred thousand distinct CDR3 sequences. Sequenced input: blood. The receptors were gathered from a human donor with ulcerative colitis or Crohn's disease, or a healthy co-twin of an affected twin (not recorded which).

The chain couples TRBV27 to TRBJ2-5; TCRdb indicates TRBD1, and absent DNA this call remains unverified. Germline-derived CDR1 and CDR2 are MNHEY and SMNVEV (reference sequence). CDR3 length: 14 amino acids. The CDR3 sequence is CASSPAGQEETQYF.

The rearrangement uses TRBV30 and TRBJ1-4; TCRdb reports TRBD1, a call that lacks DNA to check it against. CDR3 length: 14 amino acids. The germline gives CDR1 GTSNPN, CDR2 SVGIG (reference sequence). CDR3 region: CAWSVGGMVEKLFF.

This rearrangement joins TRBV20-1 to TRBJ2-1; TCRdb lists TRBD2, though no DNA is available to test this call. Germline CDR1 is DFQATT and CDR2 is SNEGSKA (reference sequence). CDR3 size: 15 residues. The CDR3 loop is CSATLTSENHNEQFF.

The rearrangement joins TRBV7-7 to TRBJ1-2; TCRdb calls TRBD1, which cannot be checked without DNA. Germline V gives CDR1 SSHAT, CDR2 FNYEAQ (reference sequence). The length of the CDR3 is 15 residues. CDR3: CASSSRDRGSYGYTF.

The chain has TRBV30 and TRBJ1-6. Germline lookup yields CDR1 GTSNPN and CDR2 SVGIG (reference sequence). The CDR3 runs to 15 residues. The CDR3 protein is CAWSRSSSYNSPLHF.